This entry concerns a single T cell receptor (beta chain). This CDR3 region has 14 residues. The V gene lost 3 bases and the J gene lost 3 bases, with 15 bases spanning the gap. CDR1 is DFQATT, CDR2 SNEGSKA, per germline (reference sequence). During its preparation, the TCRbeta library received unique molecular identifiers. Via MiXCR, TCRdb re-called the PCR reads, giving one row per CDR3 protein. This table has about 230,000 distinct CDR3 sequences, approximately 10% appearing once. The sample comes from a study of T-cell reconstitution after alpha-beta-depleted transplantation in children. This TCR came from a human donor who donated a stem cell graft to a child with acute lymphoblastic leukemia. The chain carries TRBV20-1 and TRBJ2-7, with D uncertain. The specimen was PBMCs from the stem cell graft donor, collected from the stem cell graft. CDR3 sequence (DNA): TGCAGTGCTAGGGGTCTCGGGCGGAGCTACGAGCAGTACTTC. Translating it yields CSARGLGRSYEQYF.